A selection of T cell receptor beta chains follows, all from one sample in a study of blood T cell repertoires in COVID-19. TCRdb's table, derived via immunoSEQ multiplex PCR, lists solely in-frame clones and lacks some. The repertoire holds approximately 53,000 clones, with around 90% as singletons. Sample: peripheral blood. These receptors came from a human donor in a cohort sampled during active COVID-19. Both conserved end residues are part of each CDR3. The order of the fields is D gene, J gene, V gene, clone size, CDR3 protein, CDR3 DNA. D genes are given only for firm matches. Expanded clones get a size class; other rows say once, few or many, or leave the size out.

TRBD2 TRBJ2-3 TRBV7-3 . CASSPASGRTHTQYF TGTGCCAGCAGCCCAGCTAGCGGCCGTACTCATACGCAGTATTTT
. TRBJ1-5 TRBV19 . CASSILGGPGPQHF TGTGCCAGTAGTATCTTGGGGGGGCCAGGGCCCCAGCATTTT
TRBD1 TRBJ1-2 TRBV2 . CARRQGADGYTF TGTGCCAGACGACAGGGGGCTGATGGCTACACCTTC
. TRBJ1-1 TRBV6-4 . CASSVGGLNTEAFF TGTGCCAGCAGTGTGGGAGGCTTGAACACTGAAGCTTTCTTT
. TRBJ1-4 TRBV4-3 once CASSQGDRTLEKLFF TGCGCCAGCAGCCAAGGAGACAGGACCCTAGAAAAACTGTTTTTT
TRBD2 TRBJ2-5 TRBV5-1 . CASSPRDYSETQYF TGCGCCAGCAGCCCCCGGGACTACTCTGAGACCCAGTACTTC
TRBD2 TRBJ2-5 TRBV6-4 once CASSVAGPETQYF TGTGCCAGCAGTGTAGCGGGTCCGGAGACCCAGTACTTC
. TRBJ1-1 TRBV2 . CASSYQGTPNTEAFF TGTGCCAGCAGTTATCAGGGAACCCCGAACACTGAAGCTTTCTTT
. TRBJ1-2 TRBV18 . CASSPSRGDYGYTF TGTGCCAGCTCACCATCCCGGGGAGACTATGGCTACACCTTC
TRBD1 TRBJ2-7 TRBV5-4 few CASREDRGESYEQYF TGTGCCAGCAGGGAAGACAGGGGCGAGTCCTACGAGCAGTACTTC
TRBD1 TRBJ1-1 TRBV4-1 . CASSQINRDRGPEAFF TGCGCCAGCAGCCAGATTAACCGGGACAGGGGCCCTGAAGCTTTCTTT